This T cell receptor beta chain was captured in a study of shared clonotypes between healthy human individuals. Genomic DNA per cell subset filled all wells of several immunoSEQ plates. In the original processing: ImmunoSEQ gave junction-only sequences without quality scores, so filtering differed. TCRdb's table, derived via immunoSEQ multiplex PCR, lists solely in-frame clones and lacks some. V and J calls and clone size are given by that table; D and trimming were obtained from the DNA. The sample yields around 440,000 clones, roughly three quarters seen once. This CDR3 comprises 13 residues. The V gene end was trimmed by 1 base and the J gene end by 5 bases; junction bases not matched to a gene: 2. Germline CDR1 is GTSNPN and CDR2 is SVGIG (reference sequence).

The sequence derives from a woman aged 40 to 50 in good health. Some clones in this sample may be carry-over from other donors' samples. Sequencing was done on a sample of PBMCs. The chain employs TRBV30 and TRBJ2-1; TRBD1 matches 7 bases. CDR3 amino acids: CAWSAQGDNEQFF. The DNA of the CDR3 is TGTGCCTGGAGTGCCCAGGGGGACAATGAGCAGTTCTTC.